This T cell receptor beta chain appears in the sequencing data of a study of blood T cell repertoires in COVID-19. CDR3 length: 15 residues. Trimming took off 1 base at V and 3 bases at J, with 12 bases between the two ends. The V gene's germline CDR1 is SGHVS and CDR2 FNYEAQ. Produced via immunoSEQ multiplex PCR; TCRdb's table is partial and in-frame only. The sample lists tens of thousands of clones, around 86% occurring once. The rearrangement joins TRBV7-6 to TRBJ1-1; a weak D match, TRBD1 (5 bases). The clonotype was recovered from a man in his fifties in a cohort sampled during active COVID-19. The sequencing sample was made of peripheral blood. The CDR3 spells CASSLGGGADTEAFF. In DNA, the CDR3 is TGTGCCAGCAGCTTAGGGGGAGGGGCTGACACTGAAGCTTTCTTT.